This T cell receptor beta chain emerged from a study of cytomegalovirus exposure and HLA in healthy donors. The study, taken as a whole, reports: In a later analysis, a genetic analysis reported fewer productive-TCR N-insertions in an Asian-associated ancestry cluster than the cohort average. When the data were analyzed later, several of the most significant clusters appeared to be linked to common viral pathogens. Cytomegalovirus-associated TCR beta chains were listed, numbering over 150.

Primers: 60 Vbeta forward and 13 Jbeta reverse. TCRdb's table, derived via immunoSEQ multiplex PCR, lists solely in-frame clones and lacks some. The top ten hold approximately 10% of the sample, which has approximately 110,000 clones, roughly 71% seen once. All the people who gave samples were healthy bone marrow donors. The CDR3 is made up of 14 amino acids. Germline loops: CDR1 MNHEY, CDR2 SVGAGI. Trimming shortened V by 7 bases and J by 1 base, and 13 bases separated the two germline ends. Concerning this clone: The antigen remains undetermined.

The sequencing sample was made of PBMCs. The receptor comes from a man aged 35 to 55 in good health and CMV-seropositive. The gene calls are TRBV6-5 and TRBJ1-1; D possibly corresponds to TRBD1 (5 bases). CDR3 DNA: TGTGCCAGCAATCGCGGGGGAACGAACACTGAAGCTTTCTTT. This gives the protein CASNRGGTNTEAFF.